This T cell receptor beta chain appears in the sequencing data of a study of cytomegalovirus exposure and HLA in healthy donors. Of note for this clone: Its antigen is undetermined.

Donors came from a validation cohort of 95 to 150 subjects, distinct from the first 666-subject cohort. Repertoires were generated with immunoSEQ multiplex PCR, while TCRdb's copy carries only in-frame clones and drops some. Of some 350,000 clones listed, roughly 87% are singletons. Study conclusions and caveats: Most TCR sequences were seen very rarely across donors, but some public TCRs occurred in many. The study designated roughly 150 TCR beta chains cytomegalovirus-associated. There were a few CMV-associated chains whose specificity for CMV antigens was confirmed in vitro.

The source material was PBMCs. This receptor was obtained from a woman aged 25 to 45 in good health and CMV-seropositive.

CDR3 region: CASTAAGGYQETQYF. The CDR3 coding sequence is TGTGCCAGCACCGCGGCAGGGGGTTACCAAGAGACCCAGTACTTC. V usage is TRBV6-5 and J usage is TRBJ2-5, with 7 nucleotides matching TRBD1. V lost 7 bases to trimming and J lost 0 bases; unmatched junction nucleotides: 8. CDR1 and CDR2 (germline): MNHEY, SVGAGI. The CDR3 spans 15 residues.